This T cell receptor (beta chain) was observed in a study of blood T cell repertoires in COVID-19 (TCRdb year 2020). Study-level background: Samples from collaborators originated in the United States, Italy and Spain and spanned both the acute and convalescent phases of COVID-19. The material from the prospective study consisted of cDNA or gDNA derived from T cells, B-cell-depleted T cells, or PBMCs. Deeply sampled blood TCRbeta repertoires from subjects exposed to, actively infected with, or recovered from COVID-19 were included in the dataset. The repertoires were released in a freely available public database meant as a resource for research on the immune response to SARS-CoV-2. Samples were obtained from the ongoing ImmuneRACE study (first 160 participants) and from over 1,000 subjects provided by 6 global collaborators. The sample metadata nearly always contained a de-identified subject ID, COVID-19 status, age in years and sex. Where HLA class I and class II types were available, the types were taken from metadata supplied by the sample provider, not from assay-based typing.

The paper as a whole reports these results and caveats: How much clinical and demographic metadata was included differed by source and by participant, and the metadata was provided uncurated.

The trim is 0 bases for V and 4 bases for J, with a gap of 17 bases between the germline ends. As encoded in the germline V gene (reference sequence), CDR1 is SGHNT while CDR2 is YYREEE. From its cysteine to its valine, the CDR3 spans 16 amino acids. Only the CDR3 portion is preserved as DNA: 48 bases, with reading frame beginning at the first base. With respect to this clone: The antigen it binds to is not known. No clone much larger than this one lies a single base away; base qualities are absent.

TCRbeta CDR3 regions were amplified from genomic DNA by means of the immunoSEQ Assay, a bias-controlled multiplex PCR. The source study handled its data this way. Within the assay, amplification of reference gene primers was used to estimate how many nucleated cells each sample contained. To quantify the absolute abundance of each unique TCRbeta CDR3 rearrangement, sequence reads were collapsed and filtered. For each sample, productive Simpson clonality was calculated as the square root of Simpson's diversity index over productive rearrangements. TCRdb mirrors the immuneACCESS table, restricted to in-frame sequences. Some clones are absent from its copies; in checked studies, under half trace to an unresolved V gene, and the reason for the others is unknown. V, J and clone size were drawn from that table, and D and trimming were deduced from the DNA. This sample has approximately 110,000 clones in its table, and around nine tenths of those were observed once. Jointly, the top ten make up around 2.2% of the sample.

One collaborating source in Seattle enrolled patients while the patients were actively infected and followed the patients over time throughout the course of disease. Each collaborating institution followed its own protocols to collect whole blood in K2EDTA tubes. Collaborator samples were shipped for TCRbeta analysis as frozen whole blood, isolated PBMCs, or DNA extracted from either sample type. Sample: peripheral blood. The chain is encoded by TRBV5-4 joined to TRBJ2-7; TRBD1 might be the D gene, on 5 matching bases. The clonotype originates from a man aged 50-59 years with COVID-19, enrolled during active disease. The CDR3 region has the sequence CASSLGFDPGKYEQYV. The DNA is TGTGCCAGCAGCTTGGGGTTCGATCCAGGGAAGTACGAGCAGTACGTC.